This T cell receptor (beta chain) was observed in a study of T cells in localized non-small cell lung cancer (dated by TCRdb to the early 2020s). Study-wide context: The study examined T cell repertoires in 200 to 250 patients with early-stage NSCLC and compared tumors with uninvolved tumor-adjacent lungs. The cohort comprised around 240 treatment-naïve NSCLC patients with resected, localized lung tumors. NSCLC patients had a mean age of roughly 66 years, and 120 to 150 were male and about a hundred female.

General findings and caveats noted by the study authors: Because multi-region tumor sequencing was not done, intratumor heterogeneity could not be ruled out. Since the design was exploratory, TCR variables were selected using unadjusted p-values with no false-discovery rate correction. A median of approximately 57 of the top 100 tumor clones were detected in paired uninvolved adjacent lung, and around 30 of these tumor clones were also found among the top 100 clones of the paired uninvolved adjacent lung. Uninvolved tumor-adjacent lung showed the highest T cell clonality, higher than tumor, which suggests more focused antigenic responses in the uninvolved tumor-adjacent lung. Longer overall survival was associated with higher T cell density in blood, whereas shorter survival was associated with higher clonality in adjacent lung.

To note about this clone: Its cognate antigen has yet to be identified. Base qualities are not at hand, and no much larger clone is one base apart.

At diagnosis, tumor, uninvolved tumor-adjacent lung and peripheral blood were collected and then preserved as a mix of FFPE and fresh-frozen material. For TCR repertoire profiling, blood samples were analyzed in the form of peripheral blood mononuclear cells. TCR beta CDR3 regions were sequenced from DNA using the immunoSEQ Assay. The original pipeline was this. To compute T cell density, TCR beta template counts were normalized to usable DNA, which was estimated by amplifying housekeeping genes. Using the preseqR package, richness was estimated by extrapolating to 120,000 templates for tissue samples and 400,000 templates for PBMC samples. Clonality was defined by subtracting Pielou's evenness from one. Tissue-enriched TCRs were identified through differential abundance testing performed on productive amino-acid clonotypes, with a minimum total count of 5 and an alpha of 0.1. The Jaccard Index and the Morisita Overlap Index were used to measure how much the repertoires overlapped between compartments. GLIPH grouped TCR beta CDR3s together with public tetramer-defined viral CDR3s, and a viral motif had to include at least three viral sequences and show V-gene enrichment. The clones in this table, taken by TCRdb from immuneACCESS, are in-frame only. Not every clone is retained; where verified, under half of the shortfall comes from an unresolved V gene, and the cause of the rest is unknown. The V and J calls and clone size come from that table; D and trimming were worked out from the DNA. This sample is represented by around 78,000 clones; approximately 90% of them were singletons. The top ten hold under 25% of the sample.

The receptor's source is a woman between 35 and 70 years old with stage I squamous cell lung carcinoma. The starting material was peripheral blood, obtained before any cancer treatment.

Read as DNA, the sequence is TGTGCCATCGGGGCTGGAGTGAACACTGAAGCTTTCTTT. Its protein reads: CAIGAGVNTEAFF. The chain was built from TRBV10-3 and TRBJ1-1; the D gene is perhaps TRBD1, on 5 matching bases. Deletion took 8 bases off V and 0 bases off J, with a span of 10 bases between the germline ends. In the germline V gene, CDR1 corresponds to ENHRY and CDR2 to SYGVKD. Including the terminal cysteine and phenylalanine, the CDR3 comprises 13 residues. Only the CDR3 DNA stays, 39 bases, in frame from base 1.